This entry is about one T cell receptor (beta chain). Its recognized antigen is unknown. No much larger clonotype is one base removed from it; base qualities were not supplied. This entry is derived from a study of PD-L1 blockade in urothelial cancer (TCRdb year 2017). General notes on the study: All patients started therapy around 2014 and received atezolizumab 1,200 mg intravenously every 3 weeks. Twenty-five of 29 patients were identified as males with urothelial cancer of bladder origin, and a prior smoking history was reported by 18 of 29 patients. An ECOG performance status of 0 or 1 was recorded for the patients, and 0 to 3 prior chemotherapy regimens had been received by the patients. Blood samples were analyzed 3 weeks after the start of treatment (second dose) and 6 weeks after the start of treatment. Blood samples gave median yields of around 140,000 T cells and over 80,000 unique TCRs, along with a median clonality of 0.080. Somatic, immune and clinical correlates of response to PD-L1 blockade with atezolizumab in urothelial cancer were the focus of an exploratory multi-omic analysis. Pretreatment tumor samples, along with matched peripheral blood serially collected before and after atezolizumab treatment, were subjected to TCR sequencing. Durable clinical benefit meant progression-free survival longer than 6 months, and TCR features were also tested against progression-free and overall survival. Whole exome sequencing and RNA sequencing of pretreatment tumors were performed alongside TCR sequencing in the same patients. Durable clinical benefit was achieved by nine patients and was not achieved by 20 patients. Just over 28 patients had pretreatment blood TCR-seq, about 24 had at least one posttreatment blood collection, and about 24 had tumor TCR-seq. General study outcomes and caveats: A pretreatment peripheral blood TCR clonality below the median was linked to improved progression-free and overall survival. Patients with durable benefit showed greater expansion of tumor-associated TCR clones in peripheral blood 3 weeks after starting treatment (n of about 20, p = 0.022). Small sample size (n ≈ 27) and many exploratory analyses mean the results are intended to be hypothesis-generating.

The germline V gene (reference sequence) sets CDR1 to GTSNPN and CDR2 to SVGIG. The CDR3 covers 19 residues, taking in both the cysteine and the phenylalanine. Only the CDR3 region is kept as DNA, spanning 57 bases read in frame from base 1. The junction shows trimming of 2 bases on V and 0 bases on J, and the gene matches do not reach 14 bases of it. Each PCR received spiked-in synthetic TCR analog templates so that absolute template abundance could be estimated from read counts. TCRbeta CDR3 regions were amplified from genomic DNA with bias-controlled V and J gene primers using the immunoSEQ assay. Sequencing of rearranged TCRbeta segments was done at approximately 20X coverage. The paper's processing steps were these. Clustering was used to correct sequencing errors, and CDR3s were annotated against IMGT so that V, D and J genes could be assigned. Downstream analyses used only productive TCRbeta rearrangements, leaving out any out-of-frame or stop-codon sequences. Clonality was computed as one minus Shannon entropy normalized by the log of the number of unique productive sequences. Clones differing between time points or between blood and tumor were identified by Fisher's exact test with Benjamini-Hochberg correction at adjusted p below 0.01. TCRdb mirrors the immuneACCESS table, restricted to in-frame sequences. Some clones are absent from its copies; in checked studies, under half trace to an unresolved V gene, and the reason for the others is unknown. V, J and clone size were drawn from that table, and D and trimming were deduced from the DNA. The sample table contains about 30,000 clones; only one count was recorded for 80% to 90% of them. The ten largest account for more than 6.5% of the sample.

This specimen's time point label, interpreted: peripheral blood 6 weeks after treatment start. A total of under 30 patients with locally advanced or metastatic urothelial carcinoma, treated at Memorial Sloan Kettering on a trial protocol, made up the cohort. Peripheral blood mononuclear cells were collected pretreatment and during treatment, with between 1 and 8 total time points obtained per patient. The Qiagen DNeasy Blood extraction kit was used to purify genomic DNA from total PBMCs and from tumor samples. PBMCs were collected pretreatment and during treatment, and were isolated and stored as previously described.

The chain employs TRBV30 and TRBJ1-4, with 8 middle bases fitting TRBD1. Sequences were derived from PBMCs, sampled around atezolizumab (anti-PD-L1) treatment. The clonotype comes from an older man with urothelial cancer. The CDR3 has the sequence CAWSRSTGVYRSTNEKLFF. The DNA sequence follows: TGTGCCTGGAGTCGATCGACAGGGGTTTATAGGTCAACTAATGAAAAACTGTTTTTT. Reference TRBV30 and TRBJ1-4 proteins supply the regions before and after the CDR3; the full variable domain is: SQTIHQWPATLVQPVGSPLSLECTVEGTSNPNLYWYRQAAGRGLQLLFYSVGIGQISSEVPQNLSASRPQDRQFILSSKKLLLSDSGFYLCAWSRSTGVYRSTNEKLFFGSGTQLSVL.